Listed here are 25 T cell receptor beta chains from one sample, sequenced in a study of T cell responses to AZD1222 COVID-19 vaccine listed by TCRdb under 2021. The meaning of the sample's time point label: about 28 days (+/-7) after the second vaccine dose. The library was produced with the immunoSEQ multiplex PCR assay. TCRdb took this table from immuneACCESS and kept in-frame rearrangements with V and J called. Such tables lack part of the clones; where checked against another copy, unresolved V genes explain under half of the gap, and the rest is unexplained. The sample table holds 65,000 to 95,000 clones, of which approximately 83% were seen once. More than 9% of the sample comes from the top ten. Sequencing was performed on peripheral blood, taken 28 days after the second AZD1222 dose. The receptors were gathered from an adult who received the AZD1222 COVID-19 vaccine.

The chain joins TRBV28 to TRBJ2-7; D is possibly TRBD2 (5 bases). Germline lookup yields CDR1 MDHEN and CDR2 SYDVKM. V lost 6 bases and J 5 bases, leaving 20 bases between the germline ends. This CDR3 comprises 15 residues. The CDR3 loop reads CASSPWNSGWDEQYF. The CDR3 nucleotides read TGTGCCAGCAGCCCTTGGAACAGCGGATGGGACGAGCAGTACTTC.

The chain has TRBV5-6 and TRBJ1-1; D might be TRBD1 (5 bases). The CDR3 length is 15 residues. The germline gives CDR1 SGHDT, CDR2 YYEEEE. V lost 3 bases to trimming and J lost 0 bases, with 12 bases between them. The chain's CDR3 is CASSSYRKLNTEAFF. The DNA of the CDR3 is TGTGCCAGCAGCTCGTACAGGAAATTGAACACTGAAGCTTTCTTT.

The V gene is TRBV3-1 (or the pseudogene TRBV3-2), the J gene TRBJ2-3; D not resolved. The germline V and J ends were trimmed by 4 bases and 3 bases, with 17 bases remaining between them. Looked up from germline, CDR1 is LGHDT and CDR2 is YNNKEL (reference sequence). This CDR3 has 16 residues. The CDR3 region is CASSLREARQTDTQYF. CDR3 nucleotide sequence: TGTGCCAGCAGCCTGCGAGAAGCGAGACAAACAGATACGCAGTATTTT.

The genes are TRBV27 and TRBJ1-2; 8 nucleotides agree with TRBD1. The CDR3 loop spans 13 amino acids. V trimming: 4 bases; J trimming: 8 bases; junction bases outside the gene matches: 6. The germline V gene encodes CDR1 MNHEY and CDR2 SMNVEV (reference sequence). CDR3 loop: CASSSSGGRGYTF. The CDR3 DNA sequence: TGTGCCAGCAGTTCCTCAGGGGGCCGGGGCTACACCTTC.

This clone was seen just once. The gene calls are TRBV5-4 and TRBJ1-2, with 9 bases aligning to TRBD1. CDR3 length equals 13 residues. Trimming at V came to 4 bases and at J to 8 bases, leaving 6 bases not matched to a gene. Per germline, CDR1 SGHNT and CDR2 YYREEE (reference sequence). CDR3 sequence: CASSRDREGGYTF. The CDR3, as DNA: TGTGCCAGCAGCAGGGACAGGGAGGGCGGCTACACCTTC.

The chain combines TRBV6-5 with TRBJ1-6; no reliable D call. Trimming removed 5 bases at V and 7 bases at J, with 12 bases between. CDR1 is MNHEY, CDR2 SVGAGI, per germline. The length of the CDR3 is 14 residues. The DNA of the CDR3 is TGTGCCAGCAGTCGAGGTTCGGGGAATTCACCCCTCCACTTT. Translating gives CASSRGSGNSPLHF.

The rearrangement links TRBV4-1 to TRBJ1-3; D call uncertain. The V end was cut by 1 base, the J end by 1 base, with 11 bases between. The CDR3 contains 16 residues. CDR1 is MGHRA, CDR2 YSYEKL, per germline. The CDR3 sequence is CASSQADSASGNTIYF. The CDR3 nucleotides are TGCGCCAGCAGCCAAGCAGACTCCGCGTCTGGAAACACCATATATTTT.

The DNA for the CDR3 is TGTGCCAGCAGTCTCACCGGGACCCCCTACGAGCAGTACTTC. The encoded protein is CASSLTGTPYEQYF. The V gene is TRBV6-6, the J gene TRBJ2-7; possibly TRBD1 or TRBD2 for D (5 bases each). The length of the CDR3 is 14 residues. Trimming took 5 bases from V and 2 from J, leaving 13 bases between them. Germline V gene sequence: CDR1 MNHNY, CDR2 SVGAGI (reference sequence).

The chain combines TRBV19 with TRBJ2-7, with 7 bases fitting TRBD1. This CDR3 is built from 14 residues. V was clipped by 5 bases and J by 3 bases; unmatched bases: 7. Per the germline V gene, CDR1 is LNHDA and CDR2 is SQIVND (reference sequence). In nucleotides, the CDR3 is TGTGCCAGTAGTCCGACGACAGGGTACTACGAGCAGTACTTC. Its translation: CASSPTTGYYEQYF.

A few counts support this clone. The J gene is TRBJ2-7, the V gene TRBV28, with 9 bases matching TRBD1. The CDR3 sequence is 14 residues long. Trimming cost V 3 bases and J 5 bases; bases outside gene matches: 5. Germline CDR1 is MDHEN and CDR2 is SYDVKM. The CDR3 protein is CASSLLGQGDEQYF. CDR3 DNA sequence: TGTGCCAGCAGTTTGTTGGGACAGGGAGACGAGCAGTACTTC.

The chain recombines TRBV7-6 with TRBJ2-5; D tentatively fits TRBD1 or TRBD2 (5 bases each). Per the germline V gene, CDR1 is SGHVS and CDR2 is FNYEAQ. V lost 5 bases and J lost 2, with 12 bases in between. The CDR3 runs to 14 residues. CDR3 DNA: TGTGCCAGCAGCCGGGGACCGGCACAAGAGACCCAGTACTTC. Residues: CASSRGPAQETQYF.

The chain combines TRBV5-1 with TRBJ1-1; the D gene is possibly TRBD1 (6 bases). This CDR3 has 15 amino acids. Trimming took off 1 base at V and 4 bases at J, with 14 bases between the two ends. Germline CDR1 is SGHRS and CDR2 is YFSETQ. CDR3 residues: CASSLTSGVGTEAFF. CDR3 in DNA: TGCGCCAGCAGCTTGACCTCAGGGGTCGGCACTGAAGCTTTCTTT.

The gene calls are TRBV7-2 and TRBJ2-3; no clear D. This CDR3 region has 12 residues. Germline-derived CDR1 and CDR2 are SGHTA and FQGNSA. With 4 bases removed from V and 5 bases from J, the gap between germline ends came to 7 bases. CDR3 sequence: CASSSDVDTQYF. DNA of the CDR3: TGTGCCAGCAGCTCTGATGTAGATACGCAGTATTTT. The variable domain in full, completed from reference TRBV7-2 and TRBJ2-3, reads GAGVSQSPSNKVTEKGKDVELRCDPISGHTALYWYRQSLGQGLEFLIYFQGNSAPDKSGLPSDRFSAERTGGSVSTLTIQRTQQEDSAVYLCASSSDVDTQYFGPGTRLTVL.

The chain is built from TRBV5-1 and TRBJ1-1; D is uncertain. From germline, CDR1 is SGHRS and CDR2 YFSETQ. This CDR3 comprises 14 residues. Trimming shortened V by 3 bases and J by 1 base, and 10 bases separated the two germline ends. DNA of the CDR3: TGCGCCAGCAGCTCCGGCGGAGGGAACACTGAAGCTTTCTTT. Protein product: CASSSGGGNTEAFF.

The rearrangement joins TRBV28 to TRBJ2-1; no definite D call. V was shortened by 8 bases and J by 8 bases, with 22 bases between the two germline ends. There are 15 residues in the CDR3. Germline-derived CDR1 and CDR2 are MDHEN and SYDVKM. CDR3: CASQQSGSDGDEQFF. CDR3 nucleotides: TGTGCCAGCCAACAATCCGGTAGTGATGGGGATGAGCAGTTCTTC.

This clone was seen a single time. The V gene is TRBV5-1, the J gene TRBJ2-3; D is perhaps TRBD1 (6 bases). Germline CDR1 SGHRS, CDR2 YFSETQ. There are 16 residues in the CDR3. Trimming left V 4 bases short and J 1 base short, with 16 bases between. Here the CDR3 reads CASSVLGQKGTDTQYF. In DNA, the CDR3 is TGCGCCAGCAGCGTCTTAGGACAGAAGGGCACAGATACGCAGTATTTT.

The chain employs TRBV19 and TRBJ2-1, with 9 positions matching TRBD2. The germline CDR1 and CDR2 sequences are LNHDA and SQIVND (reference sequence). CDR3 size: 15 residues. V was pared by 9 bases and J by 8 bases, with 14 bases of the junction left unmatched. The CDR3 DNA reads as TGTGCCAGCCGTGTTGGGCGGGGGGGCACGGATGAGCAGTTCTTC. Its translation: CASRVGRGGTDEQFF.

This chain uses TRBV2 with TRBJ2-2; TRBD1 is a possible D gene (6 bases). From germline, CDR1 is SNHLY and CDR2 FYNNEI. The CDR3 is made up of 16 amino acids. V was clipped by 8 bases and J by 3 bases, with 19 bases between them. CDR3: CASVLGPGVDTGELFF. The CDR3, as DNA: TGTGCCAGCGTTCTTGGTCCAGGGGTTGACACCGGGGAGCTGTTTTTT.

The chain links TRBV10-2 to TRBJ1-1; D gene unclear. Looked up from germline, CDR1 is WSHSY and CDR2 is SAAADI. The CDR3 totals 15 residues. V gave up 6 bases and J gave up 4 bases, with 18 bases separating them. Here the CDR3 reads CASREGREDRTEAFF. The CDR3 nucleotides are TGCGCCAGCAGGGAGGGTAGAGAGGACCGCACTGAAGCTTTCTTT.

In nucleotides, the CDR3 is TGTGCCAGCAGCTCGGACAGGGACCCATACAATGAGCAGTTCTTC. The encoded protein is CASSSDRDPYNEQFF. The chain carries TRBV7-9 and TRBJ2-1, with TRBD1 matching over 8 bases. This CDR3 contains 15 residues. Germline V lookup: CDR1 SEHNR, CDR2 FQNEAQ (reference sequence). With 4 bases clipped from V and 4 bases from J, the junction kept 6 bases outside the gene matches. Together with reference TRBV7-9 and TRBJ2-1, the CDR3 gives the full variable domain: DTGVSQNPRHKITKRGQNVTFRCDPISEHNRLYWYRQTLGQGPEFLTYFQNEAQLEKSRLLSDRFSAERPKGSFSTLEIQRTEQGDSAMYLCASSSDRDPYNEQFFGPGTRLTVL.

V and J are TRBV9 and TRBJ2-2; 12 bases are shared with TRBD2. The CDR3 spans 17 residues. The V and J ends lost 2 bases and 1 base, in that order; junction bases with no gene match: 3. From germline, CDR1 is SGDLS and CDR2 YYNGEE. The CDR3 is CASSVALAGGNTGELFF. CDR3 DNA: TGTGCCAGCAGCGTCGCACTAGCGGGGGGGAACACCGGGGAGCTGTTTTTT.

V and J are TRBV19 and TRBJ2-3; 9 bases line up with TRBD1. CDR3 size: 16 residues. From germline, CDR1 is LNHDA and CDR2 SQIVND (reference sequence). With V trimmed by 6 bases and J by 1 base, 8 bases remained unmatched. The DNA of the CDR3 is TGTGCCAGTAGGATGAGTTGGGACAGGGGCACAGATACGCAGTATTTT. It encodes CASRMSWDRGTDTQYF.

This clone was seen a handful of times. This chain connects TRBV28 to TRBJ1-2; no definite D call. V was clipped by 8 bases and J by 6 bases, with 16 bases between them. Per germline, CDR1 MDHEN and CDR2 SYDVKM. This CDR3 is 13 amino acids long. The CDR3 reads CASLLRLGDGYTF. The CDR3 coding sequence is TGTGCCAGCCTCCTACGACTTGGAGATGGCTACACCTTC.

A single count supports this clone. The chain recombines TRBV10-1 with TRBJ1-1; D gene uncertain. In germline, CDR1 is WNHNN, CDR2 SYGVQD (reference sequence). The V end lost 0 bases, the J end lost 2 bases, and 10 bases lay between the germline ends. The CDR3 is made up of 15 amino acids. CDR3 amino acids: CASSESVSKNTEAFF. In DNA, the CDR3 is TGCGCCAGCAGTGAGTCTGTATCCAAAAACACTGAAGCTTTCTTT.

V and J are TRBV7-9 and TRBJ2-1; 9 bases are a match to TRBD2. The CDR3 is 15 amino acids. CDR1 and CDR2 from the germline V gene are SEHNR and FQNEAQ (reference sequence). With V trimmed by 4 bases and J by 9 bases, 10 bases remained unmatched. The CDR3 nucleotides are TGTGCCAGCAGCTCCTTTAGCGGGGGAACCCCTGAGCAGTTCTTC. The encoded protein is CASSSFSGGTPEQFF.